These T cell receptor beta chains were read from a single sample in a study of early T cells in non-severe SARS-CoV-2 infection. TCRdb re-called the 5' RACE reads with MiXCR, one entry per CDR3 protein. Of roughly 34,000 distinct CDR3 sequences listed, 4.7% are singletons. Sequenced sample: whole blood. All receptors derive from an adult who was a healthcare worker with PCR-confirmed SARS-CoV-2 infection or an uninfected control (not recorded which). Both conserved end residues are part of each CDR3.

CASSVGAGDQYEQYF	TRBV9	TRBJ2-7
CASSLLVGGEGYTF	TRBV7-2	TRBJ1-2
CASSSTGNQPQHF	TRBV7-9	TRBJ1-5
CASRLFGGTGEQFF	TRBV19	TRBJ2-1
CASSYNGLAGDEQYF	TRBV6-5	TRBJ2-7
CASDREVPNQPQHF	TRBV28	TRBJ1-5
CSASGQVGNSPLHF	TRBV20-1	TRBJ1-6
CASSLDTSYEQYF	TRBV25-1	TRBJ2-7
CASMEGVTDTQYF	TRBV2	TRBJ2-3
CASSLVRTAPLYF	TRBV7-2	TRBJ2-7
CASSLSGFGEKLFF	TRBV12-3/TRBV12-4	TRBJ1-4
CASSWGQGNTEAFF	TRBV9	TRBJ1-1
CSVDQGRLLFF	TRBV29-1	TRBJ1-4
CASRSDINSPLHF	TRBV2	TRBJ1-6
CASRRTVDEQFF	TRBV7-9	TRBJ2-1
CASSMLRFGKPGQDRRETQYF	TRBV28	TRBJ2-5
CASSFQGQGLGPLHF	TRBV7-8	TRBJ1-6
CASSPGLAYEQFF	TRBV11-2	TRBJ2-1
CASRTGANTEAFF	TRBV6-1	TRBJ1-1
CASSLFQVQGEEQYF	TRBV5-1	TRBJ2-7
CSARVHLNTEAFF	TRBV20-1	TRBJ1-1
CASSYLALGELFF	TRBV12-3/TRBV12-4	TRBJ2-2
CASSLDVLTF	TRBV7-9	TRBJ2-6
CASSLVRETEAFF	TRBV7-2	TRBJ1-1
CSARVPYNEQFF	TRBV20-1	TRBJ2-1
CSAPRRVGTGELFF	TRBV20-1	TRBJ2-2
CAISNDRASGYTF	TRBV10-3	TRBJ1-2
CSATVRQGMGETQYF	TRBV20-1	TRBJ2-5
CASSYASGTGYSDTQYF	TRBV6-6	TRBJ2-3
CASSLGYNEQFF	TRBV7-2	TRBJ2-1
CASKQVEYYNEQFF	TRBV5-1	TRBJ2-1
CASSLLAGGPTDTQYF	TRBV28	TRBJ2-3
CASSYSSYEQYF	TRBV6-6	TRBJ2-7
CTSSQVKRGGHPNEQFF	TRBV1	TRBJ2-1
CASSLISASTDTQYF	TRBV7-2	TRBJ2-3
CASSLVVRGGYNEQFF	TRBV7-8	TRBJ2-1
CASTRLQETQYF	TRBV5-6	TRBJ2-5
CAWNGVGTGTDTQYF	TRBV30	TRBJ2-3
CSAMNGEQYF	TRBV20-1	TRBJ2-7
CASSQDRPTYEQYF	TRBV6-6	TRBJ2-7
CSAPRTGLNTGELFF	TRBV20-1	TRBJ2-2
CASSSMTGKNTEAFF	TRBV7-2	TRBJ1-1
CASSWTRASNPSPLHF	TRBV6-5	TRBJ1-6
CSARPPLDRFNQPQHF	TRBV20-1	TRBJ1-5
CASSRTGRENTEAFF	TRBV7-2	TRBJ1-1